These T cell receptor beta chains were read from a single sample in a study of blood T cell repertoires in COVID-19. Clones were sequenced by immunoSEQ multiplex PCR, and TCRdb holds only the in-frame ones, with some missing. The table has 220,000 or so clones, roughly 79% seen once. The material sequenced was peripheral blood. These receptors were obtained from a woman over 75 with acute or convalescent COVID-19. CDR3s include the opening cysteine and the closing phenylalanine or tryptophan. A D gene is named only where the DNA matches it firmly. Where a row states a size, it is once, few, many or the class of an expanded clone; other rows omit it.

clone size,J gene,D gene,V gene,CDR3 DNA,CDR3 protein
-,TRBJ2-2,TRBD1,TRBV6-2/TRBV6-3,TGTGCCAGCAGCACGGGACAGTTAATAAGTACCGGGGAGCTGTTTTTT,CASSTGQLISTGELFF
-,TRBJ2-3,TRBD2,TRBV6-2/TRBV6-3,TGTGCCAGCAGTGATCGTGGACTAGCTGGCGGAGATACGCAGTATTTT,CASSDRGLAGGDTQYF
-,TRBJ1-1,TRBD1,TRBV7-2,TGTGCCAGCAGCCGGGGACAGACCCAGAACACTGAAGCTTTCTTT,CASSRGQTQNTEAFF
-,TRBJ1-2,-,TRBV29-1,TGCAGCGTTGACAGGGAGGGTGGCTACACCTTC,CSVDREGGYTF
-,TRBJ2-3,-,TRBV7-3,TGTGCCAGCAGCCCCGACAGTTATACGCAGTATTTT,CASSPDSYTQYF
-,TRBJ2-5,TRBD2,TRBV2,TGTGCCAGCAGAAGCGGGACTAGCGCTACGAGTGAGACCCAGTACTTC,CASRSGTSATSETQYF
once,TRBJ2-3,TRBD2,TRBV19,TGTGCCAGTACCCCGGGACTAGCGGGAGAAGGAGATACGCAGTATTTT,CASTPGLAGEGDTQYF
-,TRBJ1-5,TRBD1,TRBV19,TGTGCCAGTAGGCAGGACAGGAGTAGCAATCAGCCCCAGCATTTT,CASRQDRSSNQPQHF
-,TRBJ1-1,-,TRBV6-2/TRBV6-3,TGTGCCAGCAGTTACTCGATGGGGGGGGCCCCATCCTATGCAGCTTTCTTT,CASSYSMGGAPSYAAFF
-,TRBJ2-1,TRBD2,TRBV5-5,TGTGCCAGCAACAGAGGTGGCCGGGGGGTCTACAATGAGCAGTTCTTC,CASNRGGRGVYNEQFF
-,TRBJ2-7,-,TRBV7-6,TGTGCCAGCAGCCCCCAGTTGGAGGGTGGCGAGCAGTACTTC,CASSPQLEGGEQYF
-,TRBJ2-3,TRBD1,TRBV6-5,TGTGCCAGCAGTCTTGGACAGGCAACAGATACGCAGTATTTT,CASSLGQATDTQYF
-,TRBJ1-2,-,TRBV2,TGTGCCAGCAGTGGAGAACCGAACTATGGCTACACCTTC,CASSGEPNYGYTF
-,TRBJ1-2,TRBD1,TRBV19,TGTGCCAGTAGGAGACCCGGGACAGATCTGCATGGCTACACCTTC,CASRRPGTDLHGYTF
-,TRBJ1-6,TRBD1,TRBV14,TGTGCCAGCAGCCGCGGGACAGAGAATTCACCCCTCCACTTT,CASSRGTENSPLHF
-,TRBJ2-1,TRBD2,TRBV4-2,TGTGCCAGCAGCCAAGATCAAACTAGCGGTGGGAATGAGCAGTTCTTC,CASSQDQTSGGNEQFF
-,TRBJ2-7,-,TRBV3-1/TRBV3-2,TGTGCCAGCAGCGGGACTTTAGGGTACGAGCAGTACTTC,CASSGTLGYEQYF
-,TRBJ1-5,-,TRBV19,TGTGCCAGTAGCCACCTCCAGGGGCATCAGCCCCAGCATTTT,CASSHLQGHQPQHF
few,TRBJ2-7,-,TRBV2,TGTGCCAGCAGTGAACAAGGGAGCTCCTACGAGCAGTACTTC,CASSEQGSSYEQYF
-,TRBJ2-5,-,TRBV25-1,TGTGCCAGCAGGTATACAGGGAGAGAGACCCAGTACTTC,CASRYTGRETQYF
-,TRBJ2-5,-,TRBV12-2,TGTGCAAGTCGCTTTCTTACCCGGGAGGGCTGGAGAGACCCACCCTACTTC,CASRFLTREGWRDPPYF
-,TRBJ2-1,TRBD2,TRBV18,TGTGCCAGCTCAGGGACTAGCGGGGACGGTGAGCAGTTCTTC,CASSGTSGDGEQFF
-,TRBJ2-3,TRBD1,TRBV6-5,TGTGCCAGTGGGACAGGGGCCTATAGCACAGATACGCAGTATTTT,CASGTGAYSTDTQYF
-,TRBJ2-3,TRBD1,TRBV6-2/TRBV6-3,TGTGCCAGCAGCACACCCGACAGGGGCCGCACAGATACGCAGTATTTT,CASSTPDRGRTDTQYF
-,TRBJ1-6,-,TRBV11-2,TGTGCCAGCAGCTTAGTGGGGCGCAGGGCCGGTAATTCACCCCTCCACTTT,CASSLVGRRAGNSPLHF
many,TRBJ1-2,TRBD1,TRBV13,TGTGCCAGCAGAGCTCAGGGGGCTTCAAGTGGCTACACCTTC,CASRAQGASSGYTF
-,TRBJ2-6,TRBD1,TRBV7-3,TGTGCCAGCAGTCGAGACAGGGCCGGGGCCAACGTCCTGACTTTC,CASSRDRAGANVLTF
-,TRBJ1-1,-,TRBV20-1,TGCAGTGCTAGTCGGGGTTTCATGAACACTGAAGCTTTCTTT,CSASRGFMNTEAFF
-,TRBJ2-7,-,TRBV5-1,TGCGCCAGCAGCTTGGTTCCAGGGTCCCACGAGCAGTACTTC,CASSLVPGSHEQYF
-,TRBJ1-1,TRBD1,TRBV2,TGTGCCAGCAAACAGGGGACTAACACTGAAGCTTTCTTT,CASKQGTNTEAFF
-,TRBJ1-2,TRBD1,TRBV19,TGTGCCAGTAGGAGACCGGGACAGGAAGGCTATGGCTACACCTTC,CASRRPGQEGYGYTF
few,TRBJ2-5,TRBD1,TRBV11-1,TGTGCCAGCAGCCGTGACAGGGGGGAGACCCAGTACTTC,CASSRDRGETQYF
-,TRBJ2-7,TRBD1,TRBV5-4,TGTGCCAGTCAGGGGGCTGGGTACGAGCAGTACTTC,CASQGAGYEQYF
-,TRBJ2-1,-,TRBV18,TGTGCCAGCTCACCATTAGTTTTCGCCAATGAGCAGTTCTTC,CASSPLVFANEQFF
-,TRBJ2-1,TRBD2,TRBV7-2,TGTGCCAGCAGATTGACTAGCGGGGAAGGAGAGCAGTTCTTC,CASRLTSGEGEQFF
-,TRBJ2-1,TRBD2,TRBV11-2,TGTGCCAGCAGCTTAGATGGACTAGCGGGGGTGGATGAGCAGTTCTTC,CASSLDGLAGVDEQFF
-,TRBJ1-2,-,TRBV28,TGTGCCAGCAGTCCCGGGAACCCTTATGGCTACACCTTC,CASSPGNPYGYTF
-,TRBJ2-1,TRBD2,TRBV4-1,TGCGCCAGCAGTCCAAGAGTACTAGCGGGGGTGTATGAGCAGTTCTTC,CASSPRVLAGVYEQFF
-,TRBJ2-1,TRBD2,TRBV15,TGTGCCACCAGCAGGACTAGCGGGAGTGGGAGCTCCTACAATGAGCAGTTCTTC,CATSRTSGSGSSYNEQFF
-,TRBJ1-1,TRBD1,TRBV18,TGTGCCAGCTCACGCGGACAGGAAAACACTGAAGCTTTCTTT,CASSRGQENTEAFF
-,TRBJ2-1,TRBD2,TRBV7-2,TGTGCCAGCAGCCTCGGGACTAGCGGGAATGAGCAGTTCTTC,CASSLGTSGNEQFF
-,TRBJ2-4,-,TRBV28,TGTGCCAGCAGTTTAGTCGGGGGTTCAGCCAAAAACATTCAGTACTTC,CASSLVGGSAKNIQYF
-,TRBJ1-1,-,TRBV9,TGTGCCAGCAGCGTAGACGGGTTTAACACTGAAGCTTTCTTT,CASSVDGFNTEAFF
-,TRBJ2-1,-,TRBV19,TGTGCCAGTAGCATCGATCTGACACAGGGAGACAATGAGCAGTTCTTC,CASSIDLTQGDNEQFF
-,TRBJ1-1,-,TRBV12-3/TRBV12-4,TGTGCCAGCAGTTCTGAGGGGGTGCGAACTTTCTTT,CASSSEGVRTFF
-,TRBJ1-4,TRBD1,TRBV7-6,TGTGCCAGCAGCTTAACCTCGGGACAGGGCGGGGAAAAACTGTTTTTT,CASSLTSGQGGEKLFF
-,TRBJ2-4,-,TRBV2,TGTGCCAGCAGTGAAGTTACAGTTCAGTACTTC,CASSEVTVQYF
-,TRBJ2-3,TRBD2,TRBV5-4,TGTGCCAGCAGCCAGACTAGCGGGAGGGCGGGGACAGATACGCAGTATTTT,CASSQTSGRAGTDTQYF
-,TRBJ2-7,TRBD2,TRBV18,TGTGCCAGCTCACCGATAGCGGGGGGTGGATACGAGCAGTACTTC,CASSPIAGGGYEQYF